This is a list of T cell receptor beta chains from one sample in a study of cytomegalovirus exposure and HLA in healthy donors. Data came from immunoSEQ multiplex PCR; TCRdb stores just in-frame clones and leaves some out. The sample holds 150,000 to 200,000 clones; 82% are singletons and the top ten take 1.5%. The sample comprised PBMCs. The receptors shown here come from a middle-aged man in good health and CMV-seronegative. The CDR3 runs from the conserved cysteine through the conserved F or W. D genes are given only for firm matches. The size entry is marked missing in some rows and otherwise reads once, few, many or a size class.

d_call clone_size v_call cdr3_aa
TRBD2 NA TRBV6-4 CASRGGCNGELFF
NA NA TRBV5-1 CASSLGLGQPQHF
TRBD2 NA TRBV7-9 CASSRTTGGSGANVLTF
NA NA TRBV7-3 CASSLRGGSGYTF
NA NA TRBV29-1 CSAHQGTDTQYF
NA NA TRBV28 CASSLGEATDTQYF
NA once TRBV7-2 CASSSVGSPAYNEQFF
TRBD1 NA TRBV9 CASSFRDRDSYEQYF
TRBD1 NA TRBV25-1 CASKSTGVSSPLHF
NA NA TRBV7-2 CASSLSASRTDTQYF
NA NA TRBV2 CASSIVGGGGFGETQYF
NA NA TRBV7-2 CASSIDPVRIQYF
NA NA TRBV9 CASSSRDSNYNEQFF
NA NA TRBV1 CTSSQDRGHLATNEKLFF
TRBD2 NA TRBV7-8 CASSLDAGGRGEQFF
TRBD2 NA TRBV9 CASSSGGALTDTQYF
NA NA TRBV7-9 CASSLGQGFEQYF
NA NA TRBV7-3 CASSLMAPGSLGELFF
TRBD2 few TRBV7-6 CASSPRRGGIDTQYF
TRBD1 NA TRBV9 CASSGGTGGLDEKLFF
TRBD2 NA TRBV5-1 CASSLDGLAVQETQYF
NA NA TRBV5-1 CASTGFLGTSYNEQFF
NA once TRBV5-1 CASSSARQASSYEQYF
TRBD2 NA TRBV9 CASSPRLAGALEQYF
TRBD1 NA TRBV7-3 CASRESGTGNTGELFF
TRBD1 NA TRBV28 CASSDRVGGYVKPQHF
NA few TRBV18 CASSPTGSSWTEAFF
NA NA TRBV5-1 CASSWSQGRPYEQYF
NA few TRBV7-3 CASSFDSLNTEAFF
TRBD1 NA TRBV7-6 CASSLGRRTGRDYGYTF
NA NA TRBV6-5 CASSPGAYNEKLFF
NA NA TRBV2 CASISGGATDNEQFF
NA NA TRBV5-1 CASSLELTVSGNTIYF
TRBD2 NA TRBV15 CATSREGGNEQFF
NA NA TRBV27 CASSPGTWSGNTIYF
NA NA TRBV4-3 CASSQDRTTPHEQYF
NA NA TRBV6-5 CASTLRGIGANVLTF
TRBD1 NA TRBV4-1 CASKPTGGSNQPQHF